One TCR beta chain is described in this entry. The data are from a study of CD4 T cells in relation to SARS-CoV-2 and coronaviruses. CD4+ T cells from unexposed donors were obtained before the COVID-19 pandemic (2011-2018). Per the germline V gene, CDR1 is MDHEN and CDR2 is SYDVKM. The CDR3 is 15 amino acids. The V and J ends lost 6 bases and 0 bases respectively, with 9 bases between them. This table comes from immunoSEQ multiplex PCR, and its TCRdb copy is limited to in-frame clones, with some not included. The sample has approximately 64,000 clones; 94% are singletons. This TCR was sampled from a human donor in good health. This chain links TRBV28 with TRBJ2-6, with no clear D. Sequencing was carried out using naive CD4+ T cells from PBMCs. Documented subset: naive CD4+ T cells isolated by negative enrichment. The CDR3 coding sequence is TGTGCCAGCAGCCCCTCGGGCTCTGGGGCCAACGTCCTGACTTTC. It translates to CASSPSGSGANVLTF.